The 7 T cell receptor beta chains in this list originate from one sample, sequenced in a study of T cell responses to AZD1222 COVID-19 vaccine. TCRdb's copy holds only in-frame clones and misses some; the assay was immunoSEQ multiplex PCR. The sample has tens of thousands of clones, 75% to 85% seen once; the top ten hold approximately 22%. Material: peripheral blood, obtained on day 0 of AZD1222 vaccination. The source of these receptors is an adult in good health.

V usage is TRBV18 and J usage is TRBJ2-3, with D possibly matching TRBD1 (5 bases). Trimming removed 3 bases from V and 1 base from J, with 14 bases in between. The CDR3 consists of 16 residues. Germline CDR1 reads KGHSH; CDR2 reads LQKENI. The CDR3 reads CASSPIGVRGTDTQYF. The CDR3 nucleotides read TGTGCCAGCTCACCGATAGGGGTAAGGGGCACAGATACGCAGTATTTT. Drawing the rest from reference TRBV18 and TRBJ2-3, the complete variable domain is NAGVMQNPRHLVRRRGQEARLRCSPMKGHSHVYWYRQLPEEGLKFMVYLQKENIIDESGMPKERFSAEFPKEGPSILRIQQVVRGDSAAYFCASSPIGVRGTDTQYFGPGTRLTVL.

The V and J genes are TRBV3-1 (or the pseudogene TRBV3-2) and TRBJ2-7; 7 bases line up with TRBD2. The CDR3 covers 12 residues. CDR1 is LGHDT and CDR2 is YNNKEL in the germline V gene (reference sequence). V shed 1 base, J shed 9 bases, and the junction held 3 bases outside the gene matches. The DNA of the CDR3 is TGTGCCAGCAGCCAAGGGTCTAGCGGGCAGTACTTC. Amino acids: CASSQGSSGQYF.

V gene TRBV27 combines with J gene TRBJ2-3; TRBD1 is a possible D gene (6 bases). CDR3 size: 17 residues. V was shortened by 3 bases and J by 0 bases, with 16 bases between the two germline ends. Per germline, CDR1 MNHEY and CDR2 SMNVEV (reference sequence). CDR3 protein: CASSLAGGGTSTDTQYF. In nucleotides, the CDR3 is TGTGCCAGCAGTTTGGCTGGGGGTGGGACAAGCACAGATACGCAGTATTTT.

The chain combines TRBV7-2 with TRBJ1-2; maybe TRBD1 (6 bases). The CDR3 runs to 12 residues. V lost 5 bases and J lost 5, with 9 bases in between. Germline V lookup: CDR1 SGHTA, CDR2 FQGNSA. CDR3 nucleotide sequence: TGTGCCAGCAGCCTAGGGGGGTATGGCTACACCTTC. It yields the protein CASSLGGYGYTF.

The gene calls are TRBV30 and TRBJ2-7; 9 positions match TRBD2. CDR1 and CDR2 (germline): GTSNPN, SVGIG (reference sequence). The CDR3 loop spans 16 amino acids. Trimming at V came to 0 bases and at J to 6 bases, leaving 12 bases not matched to a gene. The CDR3 DNA reads TGTGCCTGGAGTGTTGGGCTAGCGGGAACACTCGGCGAGCAGTACTTC. Protein sequence: CAWSVGLAGTLGEQYF.

The V gene is TRBV2, the J gene TRBJ1-6; perhaps TRBD1 as D (5 bases). This CDR3 spans 14 amino acids. Trimming left V 4 bases short and J 10 bases short, with 14 bases between. Germline values: CDR1 SNHLY, CDR2 FYNNEI. The CDR3 spells CASSVYGGRSPLHF. Here the CDR3 DNA reads TGTGCCAGCAGTGTTTATGGGGGGAGGTCACCCCTCCACTTT.

The rearrangement joins TRBV27 to TRBJ2-5; 11 positions agree with TRBD2. Germline CDR1 reads MNHEY; CDR2 reads SMNVEV (reference sequence). The CDR3 loop spans 15 amino acids. V lost 8 bases and J lost 3; bases outside the gene matches: 8. The CDR3 loop reads CASQELAGVEETQYF. In DNA form, the CDR3 reads TGTGCCAGCCAAGAACTAGCGGGAGTGGAAGAGACCCAGTACTTC.